This T cell receptor (beta chain) was recovered during a study of response to subunit inactivated influenza vaccine. One entry per CDR3 protein results from TCRdb running MiXCR on the RT-PCR reads. The sample consists of 650,000 to 800,000 distinct CDR3 sequences, approximately 15% of them appearing once. Germline V gene sequence: CDR1 SGHRS, CDR2 YFSETQ. This CDR3 region has 15 residues. V lost 0 bases, J lost 4 bases, and 11 bases lay in between. At least ten counts were recorded for this clonotype. This receptor was identified in a man in his fifties or sixties who received an inactivated influenza vaccine. The material was PBMCs from blood, obtained about 14 days before vaccination. This chain uses TRBV5-1 with TRBJ2-1; D is unresolved. Written as DNA, the CDR3 is TGCGCCAGCAGCTTGGAAGGCCACCAGTACAATGAGCAGTTCTTC. It yields the protein CASSLEGHQYNEQFF.